The clone carrying this TCR beta chain occurred a few times. The sample belongs to a study of beta chain features in type 1 diabetes. The whole isolated RNA underwent reverse transcription, so sequencing captured expressed TCRB transcripts. Samples of naive, central memory and regulatory T cells yielded a mean of around 4 million reads. Assay: immunoSEQ multiplex PCR; the TCRdb copy retains only in-frame clones and omits some. This table holds 500,000 to 700,000 clones, around 15% found once. V was cut by 1 base and J by 3 bases, with 8 bases left in between. CDR1 and CDR2 (germline): SGHDT, YYEEEE. This CDR3 comprises 14 residues.

V is TRBV5-6 and J is TRBJ1-5; D is undetermined. Sequenced material: naive CD4+ T cells from blood. This clonotype originated in a man aged 18 to 29 in good health. CDR3 sequence reads: CASSLRLHNQPQHF. As DNA, the CDR3 is TGTGCCAGCAGCTTGAGACTTCACAATCAGCCCCAGCATTTT. Full variable domain (missing parts from reference TRBV5-6 and TRBJ1-5): DAGVTQSPTHLIKTRGQQVTLRCSPKSGHDTVSWYQQALGQGPQFIFQYYEEEERQRGNFPDRFSGHQFPNYSSELNVNALLLGDSALYLCASSLRLHNQPQHFGDGTRLSIL.